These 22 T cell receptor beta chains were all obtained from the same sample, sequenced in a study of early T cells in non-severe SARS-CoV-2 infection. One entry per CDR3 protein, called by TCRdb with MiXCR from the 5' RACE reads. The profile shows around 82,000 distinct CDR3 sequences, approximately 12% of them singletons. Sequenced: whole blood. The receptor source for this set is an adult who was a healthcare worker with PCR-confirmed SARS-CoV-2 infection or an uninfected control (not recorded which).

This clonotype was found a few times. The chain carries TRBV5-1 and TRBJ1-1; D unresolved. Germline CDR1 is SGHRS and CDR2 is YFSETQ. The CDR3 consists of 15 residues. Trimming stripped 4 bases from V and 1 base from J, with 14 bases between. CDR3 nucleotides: TGCGCCAGCAGCCCGCCTGGCCGGCAGAACACTGAAGCTTTCTTT. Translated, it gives CASSPPGRQNTEAFF.

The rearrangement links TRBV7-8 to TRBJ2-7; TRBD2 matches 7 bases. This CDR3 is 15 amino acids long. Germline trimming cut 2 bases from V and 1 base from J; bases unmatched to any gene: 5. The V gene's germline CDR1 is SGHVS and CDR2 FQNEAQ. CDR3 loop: CASSLHSGISYEQYF. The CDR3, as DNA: TGTGCCAGCAGCTTACACAGCGGGATATCCTACGAGCAGTACTTC.

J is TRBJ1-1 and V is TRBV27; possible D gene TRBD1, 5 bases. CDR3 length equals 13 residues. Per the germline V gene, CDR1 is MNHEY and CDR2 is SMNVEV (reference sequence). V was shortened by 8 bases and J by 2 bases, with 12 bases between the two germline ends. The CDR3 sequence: CASGGTINTEAFF. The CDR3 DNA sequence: TGTGCCAGCGGGGGGACGATAAACACTGAAGCTTTCTTT.

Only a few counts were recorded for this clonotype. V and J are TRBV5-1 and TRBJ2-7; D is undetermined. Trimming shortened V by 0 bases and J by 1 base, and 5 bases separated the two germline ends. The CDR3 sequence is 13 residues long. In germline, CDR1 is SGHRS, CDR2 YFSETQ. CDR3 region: CASSLARSYEQYF. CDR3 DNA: TGCGCCAGCAGCTTGGCCAGATCCTACGAGCAGTACTTC.

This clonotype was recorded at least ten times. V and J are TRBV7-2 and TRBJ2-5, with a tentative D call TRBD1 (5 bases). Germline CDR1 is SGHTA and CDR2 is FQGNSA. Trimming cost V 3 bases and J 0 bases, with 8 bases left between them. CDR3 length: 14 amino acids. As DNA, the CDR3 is TGTGCCAGCAGCTTGAAGGGGTACCAAGAGACCCAGTACTTC. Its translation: CASSLKGYQETQYF.

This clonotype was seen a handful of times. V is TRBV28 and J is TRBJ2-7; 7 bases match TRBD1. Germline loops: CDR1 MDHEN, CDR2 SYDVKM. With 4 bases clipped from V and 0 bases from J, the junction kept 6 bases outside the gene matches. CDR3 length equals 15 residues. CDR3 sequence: CASSSMGQSSYEQYF. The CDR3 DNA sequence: TGTGCCAGCAGTTCGATGGGACAGAGCTCCTACGAGCAGTACTTC.

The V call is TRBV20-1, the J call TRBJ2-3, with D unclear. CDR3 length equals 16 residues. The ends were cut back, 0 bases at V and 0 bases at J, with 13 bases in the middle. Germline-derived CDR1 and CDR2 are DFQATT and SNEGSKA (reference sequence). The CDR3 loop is CSARDPTGESTDTQYF. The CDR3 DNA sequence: TGCAGTGCTAGAGATCCAACGGGCGAGAGCACAGATACGCAGTATTTT.

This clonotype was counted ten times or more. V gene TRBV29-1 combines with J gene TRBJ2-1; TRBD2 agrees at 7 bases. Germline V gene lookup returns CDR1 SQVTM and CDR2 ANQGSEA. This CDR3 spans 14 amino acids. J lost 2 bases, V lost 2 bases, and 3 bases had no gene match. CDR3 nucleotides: TGCAGCGTTGAAAGTACTAGCGCCTACAATGAGCAGTTCTTC. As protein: CSVESTSAYNEQFF.

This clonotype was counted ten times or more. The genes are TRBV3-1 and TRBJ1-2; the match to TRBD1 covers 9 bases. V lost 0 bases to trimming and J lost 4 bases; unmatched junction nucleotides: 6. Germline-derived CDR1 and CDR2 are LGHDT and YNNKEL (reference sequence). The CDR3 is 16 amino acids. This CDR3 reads CASSQDPPGQGYGYTF. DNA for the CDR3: TGTGCCAGCAGCCAAGACCCGCCGGGACAGGGCTATGGCTACACCTTC.

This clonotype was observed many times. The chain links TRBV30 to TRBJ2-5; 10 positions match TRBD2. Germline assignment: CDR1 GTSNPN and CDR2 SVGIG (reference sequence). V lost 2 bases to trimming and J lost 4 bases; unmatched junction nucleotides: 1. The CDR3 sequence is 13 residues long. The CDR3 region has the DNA TGTGCCTGGAGTCGACTAGCGGGAGAGACCCAGTACTTC. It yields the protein CAWSRLAGETQYF.

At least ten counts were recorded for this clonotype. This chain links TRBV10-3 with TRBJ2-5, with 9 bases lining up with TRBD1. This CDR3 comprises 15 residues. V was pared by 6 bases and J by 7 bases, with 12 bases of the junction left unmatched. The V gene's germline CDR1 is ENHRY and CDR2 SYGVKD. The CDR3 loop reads CAISQGQGERATQYF. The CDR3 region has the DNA TGTGCCATCAGCCAGGGACAGGGCGAAAGGGCGACCCAGTACTTC.

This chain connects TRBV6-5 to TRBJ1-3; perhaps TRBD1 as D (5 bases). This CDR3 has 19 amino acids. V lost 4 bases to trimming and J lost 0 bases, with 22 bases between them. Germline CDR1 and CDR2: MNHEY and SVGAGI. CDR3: CASSLRIQGEGFSGNTIYF. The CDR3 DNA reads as TGTGCCAGCAGTTTACGTATCCAGGGAGAGGGTTTCTCTGGAAACACCATATATTTT.

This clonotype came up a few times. The CDR3 region is CASSQEGGSYGYTF. The CDR3 DNA sequence: TGTGCCAGCAGCCAAGAGGGTGGATCCTATGGCTACACCTTC. This sequence joins TRBV3-1 and TRBJ1-2; D is unclear. The CDR3 contains 14 residues. In germline, CDR1 is LGHDT, CDR2 YNNKEL (reference sequence). Trimming pared 0 bases from V and 4 bases from J, leaving 9 bases between.

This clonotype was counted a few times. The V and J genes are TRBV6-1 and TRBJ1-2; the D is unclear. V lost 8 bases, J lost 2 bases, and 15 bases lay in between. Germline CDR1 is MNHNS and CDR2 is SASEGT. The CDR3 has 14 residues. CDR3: CASSLGGTNYGYTF. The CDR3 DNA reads TGTGCCAGCTCTCTAGGAGGAACCAACTATGGCTACACCTTC.

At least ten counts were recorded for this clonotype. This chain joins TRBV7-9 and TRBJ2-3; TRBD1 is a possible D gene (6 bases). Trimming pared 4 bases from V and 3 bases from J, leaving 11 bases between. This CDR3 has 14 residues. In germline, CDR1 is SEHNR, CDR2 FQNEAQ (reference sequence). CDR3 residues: CASSSRQATDTQYF. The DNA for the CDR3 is TGTGCCAGCAGCTCCCGACAGGCGACAGATACGCAGTATTTT.

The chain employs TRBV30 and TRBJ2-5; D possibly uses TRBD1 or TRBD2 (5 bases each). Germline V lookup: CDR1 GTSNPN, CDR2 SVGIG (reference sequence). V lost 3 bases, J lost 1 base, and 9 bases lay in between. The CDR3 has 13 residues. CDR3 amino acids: CAWRGRAQETQYF. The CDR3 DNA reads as TGTGCCTGGAGGGGACGGGCCCAAGAGACCCAGTACTTC.

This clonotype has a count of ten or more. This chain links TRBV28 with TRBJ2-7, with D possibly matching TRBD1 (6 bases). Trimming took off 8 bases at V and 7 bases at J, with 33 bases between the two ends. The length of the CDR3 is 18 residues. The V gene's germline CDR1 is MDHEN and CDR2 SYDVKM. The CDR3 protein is CASGTPGHLIARLSEQYF. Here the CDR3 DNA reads TGTGCCAGCGGTACGCCGGGACACCTAATTGCTCGGCTTTCGGAGCAGTACTTC.

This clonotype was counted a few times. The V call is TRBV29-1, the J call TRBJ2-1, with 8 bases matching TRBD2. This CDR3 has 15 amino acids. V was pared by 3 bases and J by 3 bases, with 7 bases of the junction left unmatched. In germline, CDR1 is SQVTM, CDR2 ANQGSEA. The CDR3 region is CSVETSAPHYNEQFF. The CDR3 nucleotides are TGCAGCGTTGAGACTAGCGCGCCCCACTACAATGAGCAGTTCTTC.

The chain's CDR3 is CSAQRGRSSTDTQYF. In nucleotides, the CDR3 is TGCAGTGCCCAGAGGGGCAGATCTAGCACAGATACGCAGTATTTT. The chain combines TRBV20-1 with TRBJ2-3; the D call may be TRBD1 or TRBD2 (5 bases each). Trimming left V 6 bases short and J 0 bases short, with 16 bases between. There are 15 residues in the CDR3. Germline-derived CDR1 and CDR2 are DFQATT and SNEGSKA (reference sequence).

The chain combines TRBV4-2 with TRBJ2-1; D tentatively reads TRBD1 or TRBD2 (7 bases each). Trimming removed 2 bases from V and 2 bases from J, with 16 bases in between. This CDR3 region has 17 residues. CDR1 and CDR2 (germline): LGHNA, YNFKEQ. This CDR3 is CASSQLFQGGTYNEQFF. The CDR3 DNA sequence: TGTGCCAGCAGCCAATTGTTTCAGGGGGGGACCTACAATGAGCAGTTCTTC.

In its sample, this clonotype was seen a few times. CDR3 loop: CASSQGAGWETQYF. The CDR3 DNA follows: TGTGCCAGCAGCCAAGGGGCAGGGTGGGAGACCCAGTACTTC. The rearrangement joins TRBV3-1 to TRBJ2-5, with D possibly TRBD1 on 5 matching bases. The germline V gene encodes CDR1 LGHDT and CDR2 YNNKEL (reference sequence). Trimming cost V 1 base and J 5 bases, with 11 bases left between them. This CDR3 contains 14 residues.

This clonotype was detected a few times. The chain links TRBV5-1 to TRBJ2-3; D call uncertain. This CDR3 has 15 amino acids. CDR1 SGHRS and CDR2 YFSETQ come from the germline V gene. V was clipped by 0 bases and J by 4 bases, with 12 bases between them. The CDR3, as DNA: TGCGCCAGCAGCTTGGGGCAGTTTAATTCAGATACGCAGTATTTT. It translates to CASSLGQFNSDTQYF.